Presented here are 10 T cell receptor beta chains from one specimen sequenced in a study of PD-1 blockade in mismatch repair-deficient tumors. Produced via immunoSEQ multiplex PCR; TCRdb's table is partial and in-frame only. The data show 100,000 or so clones, with 82% seen just once and 6.3% held by the top ten. The material was peripheral blood, obtained approximately 36 weeks after starting pembrolizumab. The receptors were sampled from an adult with mismatch repair-deficient cancer.

This clone was counted between two and nine times. The chain has TRBV13 and TRBJ2-1, with unresolved D. Germline V gives CDR1 PRHDT, CDR2 FYEKMQ (reference sequence). The CDR3 spans 12 residues. The ends were cut back, 1 base at V and 5 bases at J, with 3 bases in the middle. CDR3 sequence reads: CASSLEHNEQFF. The CDR3 nucleotides read TGTGCCAGCAGCTTAGAACACAATGAGCAGTTCTTC.

The rearrangement joins TRBV6-6 to TRBJ2-7, with a tentative D call TRBD1 (6 bases). The germline V and J ends were trimmed by 5 bases and 0 bases, with 11 bases remaining between them. The germline V gene encodes CDR1 MNHNY and CDR2 SVGAGI (reference sequence). The CDR3 consists of 14 residues. CDR3 in amino acids: CASSTGDISYEQYF. CDR3 nucleotides: TGTGCCAGCAGTACCGGGGACATCTCCTACGAGCAGTACTTC.

The chain couples TRBV4-1 to TRBJ2-7, with TRBD2 identical over 7 bases. Germline V CDR1 and CDR2: MGHRA, YSYEKL. This CDR3 has 16 residues. J lost 3 bases, V lost 3 bases, and 11 bases had no gene match. CDR3 loop: CASSHPGEGQGYEQYF. The CDR3 DNA reads TGCGCCAGCAGCCACCCGGGGGAGGGTCAGGGCTACGAGCAGTACTTC.

V usage is TRBV6-1 and J usage is TRBJ1-1; a possible D gene is TRBD1 (6 bases). The CDR3 is 13 amino acids. Trimming shortened V by 5 bases and J by 1 base, and 8 bases separated the two germline ends. Germline CDR1 is MNHNS and CDR2 is SASEGT. This CDR3 reads CASSRTENTEAFF. DNA for the CDR3: TGTGCCAGCAGTCGGACAGAGAACACTGAAGCTTTCTTT.

In its sample, this clone was seen once. The chain employs TRBV9 and TRBJ2-2; TRBD2 matches at 12 bases. J gave up 2 bases and V 3 bases, and 5 bases lay outside the gene matches. The CDR3 spans 17 residues. CDR1 and CDR2 from the germline V gene are SGDLS and YYNGEE. The CDR3 spells CASSARGLAGNTGELFF. The CDR3 bases are TGTGCCAGCAGCGCCCGAGGACTAGCGGGAAACACCGGGGAGCTGTTTTTT.

In this sample, this clone turned up a few times. This CDR3 reads CATRDGGAFF. The CDR3 DNA is TGTGCCACCCGGGACGGAGGAGCTTTCTTT. This chain uses TRBV2 with TRBJ1-1; possibly TRBD1 for D (5 bases). Germline V gene data show CDR1 as SNHLY and CDR2 as FYNNEI. The ends were cut back, 10 bases at V and 10 bases at J, with 13 bases in the middle. CDR3 size: 10 residues.

In this sample, this clone turned up once. J is TRBJ2-1 and V is TRBV7-8; 9 bases fit TRBD2. This CDR3 has 16 amino acids. The germline gives CDR1 SGHVS, CDR2 FQNEAQ. V dropped 2 bases and J dropped 1; count of bases not matched to a gene: 3. CDR3 in amino acids: CASSLSAGGSYNEQFF. CDR3 nucleotide sequence: TGTGCCAGCAGCTTATCCGCGGGGGGGTCCTACAATGAGCAGTTCTTC.

The chain carries TRBV29-1 and TRBJ2-1; 11 bases map to TRBD2. Germline V gives CDR1 SQVTM, CDR2 ANQGSEA. With V trimmed by 4 bases and J by 9 bases, 14 bases remained unmatched. The CDR3 spans 16 residues. CDR3 DNA sequence: TGCAGCGTTGCCCCTCTGATAGCGGGAGGGCGTGGTGAGCAGTTCTTC. Its protein product is CSVAPLIAGGRGEQFF.

Written as DNA, the CDR3 is TGTGCCAGCAGCGTAGGGTCAGGGGCTGGCTCTGAAGCTTTCTTT. Translated, it gives CASSVGSGAGSEAFF. J is TRBJ1-1 and V is TRBV9, with D perhaps TRBD1 (6 bases). The germline gives CDR1 SGDLS, CDR2 YYNGEE. The CDR3 has 15 residues. Between the trimmed V and J ends, which lost 0 bases and 6 bases, there was a span of 15 bases.

This rearrangement joins TRBV6-1 to TRBJ2-5; possible D gene TRBD2, 6 bases. The CDR3 covers 13 residues. Between the trimmed V and J ends, which lost 4 bases and 4 bases, there was a span of 10 bases. The germline gives CDR1 MNHNS, CDR2 SASEGT. The CDR3: CASSVRERETQYF. The CDR3 region has the DNA TGTGCCAGCAGTGTTCGGGAGCGAGAGACCCAGTACTTC.